Listed here are 14 T cell receptor beta chains from one sample, sequenced in a study of blood T cell repertoires in COVID-19. Clones were sequenced by immunoSEQ multiplex PCR, and TCRdb holds only the in-frame ones, with some missing. The top ten hold roughly 4.2% of the sample, which has over 80,000 clones, approximately 75% seen once. Sequenced sample: peripheral blood. These receptors all stem from a woman in her fifties or sixties with acute or convalescent COVID-19.

The V gene is TRBV28, the J gene TRBJ1-4, with D uncertain. CDR3 length: 14 amino acids. Germline V gene sequence: CDR1 MDHEN, CDR2 SYDVKM. Trimming removed 1 base at V and 8 bases at J, with 11 bases between. CDR3: CASSLSGSGEKLFF. The CDR3 DNA reads TGTGCCAGCAGTTTATCCGGGTCGGGGGAAAAACTGTTTTTT.

This sequence joins TRBV2 and TRBJ1-2, with D uncertain. V lost 1 base, J lost 7 bases, and 10 bases lay in between. Germline V gives CDR1 SNHLY, CDR2 FYNNEI. This CDR3 spans 13 amino acids. As DNA, the CDR3 is TGTGCCAGCAGTGAAGGGCAGGAGGTTGGCTACACCTTC. Amino acid sequence: CASSEGQEVGYTF. The variable domain in full, completed from reference TRBV2 and TRBJ1-2, reads EPEVTQTPSHQVTQMGQEVILRCVPISNHLYFYWYRQILGQKVEFLVSFYNNEISEKSEIFDDQFSVERPDGSNFTLKIRSTKLEDSAMYFCASSEGQEVGYTFGSGTRLTVV.

The J gene is TRBJ2-5, the V gene TRBV7-3, with D possibly being TRBD1 (5 bases). This CDR3 is built from 14 residues. Trimming removed 5 bases from V and 7 bases from J, with 17 bases in between. The germline V gene has CDR1 SGHTA and CDR2 FQGTGA. For the CDR3, the DNA is TGTGCCAGCAGCCCTAAGCCTGGGCAGGGGACCCAGTACTTC. Translating gives CASSPKPGQGTQYF.

The chain links TRBV7-2 to TRBJ2-7; D is perhaps TRBD2 (6 bases). The CDR3 totals 12 residues. Trimming removed 10 bases at V and 5 bases at J, with 15 bases between. Germline V gene sequence: CDR1 SGHTA, CDR2 FQGNSA. CDR3: CAITLGGNEQYF. CDR3 coding DNA: TGTGCCATTACTCTTGGGGGGAACGAGCAGTACTTC.

V is TRBV6-2 or TRBV6-3 and J is TRBJ1-3; D ambiguous. Trimming left V 0 bases short and J 0 bases short, with 6 bases between. The CDR3 is 15 amino acids. The germline gives CDR1 MNHEY, CDR2 SVGEGT. The CDR3 DNA reads TGTGCCAGCAGTTACTCGGGAGGCTCTGGAAACACCATATATTTT. Residues: CASSYSGGSGNTIYF.

About this clone itself: Other DNA sequences in the sample encode the same CDR3. The chain uses TRBV7-8 and TRBJ1-1; D is unresolved. V was clipped by 5 bases and J by 5 bases, with 9 bases between them. CDR1 and CDR2 (germline): SGHVS, FQNEAQ. The CDR3 extends over 12 amino acids. The CDR3 spells CASSPGKTEAFF. The DNA of the CDR3 is TGTGCCAGCAGCCCGGGAAAAACTGAAGCTTTCTTT. Combining the CDR3 with reference TRBV7-8 and TRBJ1-1 gives the whole variable domain GAGVSQSPRYKVAKRGQDVALRCDPISGHVSLFWYQQALGQGPEFLTYFQNEAQLDKSGLPSDRFFAERPEGSVSTLKIQRTQQEDSAVYLCASSPGKTEAFFGQGTRLTVV.

J is TRBJ1-1 and V is TRBV15, with 8 bases aligning to TRBD1. Looked up from germline, CDR1 is LNHNV and CDR2 is YYDKDF (reference sequence). V shed 4 bases and J 9 bases; nucleotides not matched to a gene: 22. This CDR3 comprises 18 residues. The CDR3 DNA reads TGTGCCACCAGCACAGGACAGGGCGACGTATACCGTACACGACAAGCTTTCTTT. It yields the protein CATSTGQGDVYRTRQAFF. The full variable domain, with the rest looked up from reference TRBV15 and TRBJ1-1, is DAMVIQNPRYQVTQFGKPVTLSCSQTLNHNVMYWYQQKSSQAPKLLFHYYDKDFNNEADTPDNFQSRRPNTSFCFLDIRSPGLGDTAMYLCATSTGQGDVYRTRQAFFGQGTRLTVV.

The chain is built from TRBV6-2 or TRBV6-3 and TRBJ2-1, with 8 bases lining up with TRBD1. From germline, CDR1 is MNHEY and CDR2 SVGEGT. V gave up 5 bases and J gave up 12 bases; unmatched junction bases: 6. This CDR3 has 12 amino acids. The DNA for the CDR3 is TGTGCCAGCAGTCGTACAGGGGGTCGGCAGTTCTTC. Translating it yields CASSRTGGRQFF.

This chain links TRBV4-1 with TRBJ1-3, with unresolved D. V gave up 6 bases and J gave up 2 bases, with 8 bases separating them. CDR3 length equals 13 residues. CDR1 MGHRA and CDR2 YSYEKL come from the germline V gene. The CDR3 sequence: CASSPQAGNTIYF. The CDR3 DNA is TGCGCCAGCAGTCCCCAGGCTGGAAACACCATATATTTT.

V is TRBV7-2 and J is TRBJ1-6; D possibly corresponds to TRBD1 (5 bases). The CDR3 is made up of 13 amino acids. The germline CDR1 and CDR2 sequences are SGHTA and FQGNSA. Trimming left V 7 bases short and J 11 bases short, with 15 bases between. The CDR3 nucleotides are TGTGCCAGCACCCTAGAGGACAATACACCCCTCCACTTT. Amino acids: CASTLEDNTPLHF.

This CDR3 is CASSQLSSGANVLTF. CDR3 bases: TGCGCCAGCAGCCAACTGAGCTCTGGGGCCAACGTCCTGACTTTC. The chain uses TRBV4-3 and TRBJ2-6; the D is unclear. From germline, CDR1 is LGHNA and CDR2 YSLEER. Trimming shortened V by 2 bases and J by 0 bases, and 5 bases separated the two germline ends. The CDR3 is 15 residues long.

CDR3 nucleotides: TGTGCCAGCAGTGGACAGGGGGCCGGCTACACCTTC. It translates to CASSGQGAGYTF. The V call is TRBV2, the J call TRBJ1-2; 10 bases map to TRBD1. Trimming cost V 4 bases and J 8 bases; bases outside gene matches: 1. The CDR3 consists of 12 residues. Germline assignment: CDR1 SNHLY and CDR2 FYNNEI.

The J gene is TRBJ1-5, the V gene TRBV5-6, with 8 bases that match TRBD1. The junction had 4 bases not matched to a gene; V was cut back by 2 bases and J by 3 bases. The CDR3 runs 15 residues. Germline-derived CDR1 and CDR2 are SGHDT and YYEEEE. CDR3 coding DNA: TGTGCCAGCAGCTTTGGACAGGGTAACAATCAGCCCCAGCATTTT. Translating it yields CASSFGQGNNQPQHF.

The J gene is TRBJ1-1, the V gene TRBV4-3; weak D call: TRBD1 (6 bases). Trimming cost V 1 base and J 5 bases, with 20 bases left between them. In germline, CDR1 is LGHNA, CDR2 YSLEER. The CDR3 has 17 amino acids. The CDR3, as DNA: TGCGCCAGCAGCCAAGGGGGAAGGGCAGGGGTAAAAACTGAAGCTTTCTTT. It specifies CASSQGGRAGVKTEAFF.